This T cell receptor (beta chain) was identified in a study of T cell clones after liver transplantation. Looking at the study overall: TCRbeta sequencing after a pre-transplant mixed lymphocyte reaction identified graft-donor-reactive clones, later tracked in post-transplant blood. Tolerant meant at least one year fully off immunosuppression without liver enzymes above twice normal.

Clones were read by immunoSEQ multiplex PCR, and TCRdb kept only the in-frame ones, dropping some. The repertoire has 45,000 to 60,000 clones, about 73% of them found once; the top ten carry about 2.8%. Germline CDR1 is SNHLY and CDR2 is FYNNEI. The V gene end was trimmed by 7 bases and the J gene end by 4 bases; junction bases not matched to a gene: 9. This CDR3 spans 14 amino acids. This sequence joins TRBV2 and TRBJ2-5, with 7 positions matching TRBD2. Sequences were derived from CD4+ T cells from blood, sampled at the approximately 15-month timepoint. The clonotype comes from a human patient who received a liver transplant. Some T cells may be the graft donor's. The CDR3 DNA follows: TGTGCCAGCACCTTACTGGGCGGGGGAGAGACCCAGTACTTC. Its protein product is CASTLLGGGETQYF.